This TCR beta chain emerged from a study of early T cells in non-severe SARS-CoV-2 infection. There are many counts of this clonotype. Germline loops: CDR1 PRHDT, CDR2 FYEKMQ (reference sequence). Trimming took off 3 bases at V and 8 bases at J, with 14 bases between the two ends. CDR3 length equals 14 residues. A single record per CDR3 protein comes from TCRdb applying MiXCR to the 5' RACE reads. The table includes tens of thousands of distinct CDR3 sequences, 15% to 19% detected once. The chain links TRBV13 to TRBJ2-1; TRBD2 is a possible D gene (6 bases). Sequencing was done on a sample of whole blood. The TCR was taken from an adult who was a healthcare worker with PCR-confirmed SARS-CoV-2 infection or an uninfected control (not recorded which). This CDR3 reads CASSLGTLRDEQFF. DNA for the CDR3: TGTGCCAGCAGCTTGGGGACTCTAAGGGATGAGCAGTTCTTC.